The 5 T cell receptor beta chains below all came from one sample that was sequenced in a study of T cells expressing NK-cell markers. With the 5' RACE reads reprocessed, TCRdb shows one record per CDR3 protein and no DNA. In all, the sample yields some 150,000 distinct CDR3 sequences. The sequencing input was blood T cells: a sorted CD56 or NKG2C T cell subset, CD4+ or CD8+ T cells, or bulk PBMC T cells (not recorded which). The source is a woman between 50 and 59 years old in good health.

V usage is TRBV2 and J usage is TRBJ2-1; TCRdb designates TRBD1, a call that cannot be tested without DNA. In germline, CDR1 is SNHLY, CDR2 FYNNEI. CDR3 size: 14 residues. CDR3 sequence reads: CASTRQGFLNEQFF.

The CDR3 here is CASSTGGELFF. The gene calls are TRBV5-1 and TRBJ2-2; the D gene TCRdb calls, TRBD2, cannot be checked with no DNA. The germline V gene encodes CDR1 SGHRS and CDR2 YFSETQ. CDR3 length: 11 residues.

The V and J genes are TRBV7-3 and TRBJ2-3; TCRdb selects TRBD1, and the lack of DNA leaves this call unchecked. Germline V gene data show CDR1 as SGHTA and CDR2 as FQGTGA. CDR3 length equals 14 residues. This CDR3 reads CASSLRGVTDTQYF. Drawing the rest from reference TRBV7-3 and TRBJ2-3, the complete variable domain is GAGVSQTPSNKVTEKGKYVELRCDPISGHTALYWYRQSLGQGPEFLIYFQGTGAADDSGLPNDRFFAVRPEGSVSTLKIQRTERGDSAVYLCASSLRGVTDTQYFGPGTRLTVL.

The CDR3 spells CASSLLAAQETQYF. The chain uses TRBV12-3 or TRBV12-4 and TRBJ2-5. The CDR3 totals 14 residues.

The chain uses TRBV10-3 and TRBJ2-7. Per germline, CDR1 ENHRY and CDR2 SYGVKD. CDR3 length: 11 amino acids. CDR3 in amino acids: CAIRVGHEQYF.